Presented here are 3 T cell receptor beta chains from one specimen sequenced in a study of read filtering for tumor transcriptome and immune sequencing (TCRdb year 2020). The reads were generated on an Illumina HiSeq 4000. The Immunoverse kit was used to build TCR libraries from roughly 440 ng RNA, with molecular barcoded adaptors covering alpha/delta and beta/gamma chains. TCRdb itself trimmed the public reads at Q25 with fastp, ran MiXCR and retained productive beta chains. Rows are combined by CDR3 protein, so each entry shows the most common genes and DNA. The sample has 100,000 to 150,000 distinct CDR3 sequences on record, 10% to 15% of them singletons. The top ten hold roughly 9.6% of the sample. The sequenced sample consisted of a population of CD138-negative cells sorted from bone marrow. The cell subset or site label for this specimen denotes: bone marrow mononuclear cells depleted of CD138+ plasma/myeloma cells by negative magnetic selection. Receptors originate from a donor at least 40 years old with multiple myeloma.

This clonotype showed up just a few times. The gene calls are TRBV20-1 and TRBJ2-3; 8 bases are a match to TRBD2. The CDR3 is 15 amino acids. The J segment lost 6 bases and the V segment lost 3 bases, leaving 11 bases of the junction unmatched. The V gene's germline CDR1 is DFQATT and CDR2 SNEGSKA (reference sequence). CDR3 sequence reads: CSASMREVESDTQYF. CDR3 nucleotides: TGCAGTGCTAGTATGCGGGAGGTCGAGTCGGATACGCAGTATTTT.

This clonotype was detected many times. CDR3 amino acids: CACERDRVGEQYF. Written as DNA, the CDR3 is TGTGCCTGCGAGCGAGACAGGGTTGGAGAGCAGTACTTC. The rearrangement uses TRBV30 and TRBJ2-7; TRBD1 matches 7 bases. This CDR3 region has 13 residues. Germline V gives CDR1 GTSNPN, CDR2 SVGIG (reference sequence). Germline trimming cut 6 bases from V and 7 bases from J; bases unmatched to any gene: 12.

This clonotype has at least ten counts. V gene TRBV2 combines with J gene TRBJ2-1; 11 nucleotides match TRBD2. The CDR3 totals 15 residues. The V gene end was trimmed by 8 bases and the J gene end by 5 bases; junction bases not matched to a gene: 8. Per the germline V gene, CDR1 is SNHLY and CDR2 is FYNNEI. CDR3 coding DNA: TGTGCCAGCGTAACTGGGACTAGCGGCCACAATGAGCAGTTCTTC. This gives the protein CASVTGTSGHNEQFF.